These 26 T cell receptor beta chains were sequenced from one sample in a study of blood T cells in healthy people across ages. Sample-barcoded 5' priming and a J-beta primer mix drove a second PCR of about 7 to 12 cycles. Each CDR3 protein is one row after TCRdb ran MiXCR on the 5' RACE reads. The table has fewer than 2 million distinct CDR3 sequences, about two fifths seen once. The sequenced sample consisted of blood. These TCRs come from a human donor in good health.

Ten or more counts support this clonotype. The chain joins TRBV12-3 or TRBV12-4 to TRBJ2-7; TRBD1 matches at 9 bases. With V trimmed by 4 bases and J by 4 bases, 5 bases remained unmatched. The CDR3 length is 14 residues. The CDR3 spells CASSYPGQGYEQYF. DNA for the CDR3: TGTGCCAGCAGTTATCCGGGACAGGGATACGAGCAGTACTTC.

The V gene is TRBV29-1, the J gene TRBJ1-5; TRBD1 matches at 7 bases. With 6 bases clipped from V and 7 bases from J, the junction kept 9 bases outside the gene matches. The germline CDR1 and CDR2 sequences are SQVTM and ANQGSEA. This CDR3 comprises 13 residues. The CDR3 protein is CSVGGTAGQPQHF. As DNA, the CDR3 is TGCAGCGTGGGGGGGACAGCGGGACAGCCCCAGCATTTT. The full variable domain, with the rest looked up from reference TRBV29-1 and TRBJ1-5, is SAVISQKPSRDICQRGTSLTIQCQVDSQVTMMFWYRQQPGQSLTLIATANQGSEATYESGFVIDKFPISRPNLTFSTLTVSNMSPEDSSIYLCSVGGTAGQPQHFGDGTRLSIL.

CDR3 loop: CASSLTSSGGANNEQFF. Written as DNA, the CDR3 is TGTGCCAGCAGCTTAACGTCTAGCGGGGGGGCCAACAATGAGCAGTTCTTC. The V gene is TRBV7-3, the J gene TRBJ2-1, with 12 nucleotides matching TRBD2. This CDR3 is 17 amino acids long. V lost 0 bases, J lost 5 bases, and 5 bases stayed unmatched. Germline assignment: CDR1 SGHTA and CDR2 FQGTGA.

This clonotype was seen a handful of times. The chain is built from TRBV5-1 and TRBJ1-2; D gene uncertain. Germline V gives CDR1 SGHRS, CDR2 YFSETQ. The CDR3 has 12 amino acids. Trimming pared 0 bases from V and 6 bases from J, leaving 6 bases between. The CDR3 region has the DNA TGCGCCAGCAGCTTGGAGCGCCATGGCTACACCTTC. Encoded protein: CASSLERHGYTF. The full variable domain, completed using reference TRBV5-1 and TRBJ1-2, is KAGVTQTPRYLIKTRGQQVTLSCSPISGHRSVSWYQQTPGQGLQFLFEYFSETQRNKGNFPGRFSGRQFSNSRSEMNVSTLELGDSALYLCASSLERHGYTFGSGTRLTVV.

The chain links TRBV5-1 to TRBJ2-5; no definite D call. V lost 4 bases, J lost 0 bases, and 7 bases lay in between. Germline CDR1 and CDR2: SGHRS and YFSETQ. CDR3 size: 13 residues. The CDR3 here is CASSSRNQETQYF. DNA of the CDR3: TGCGCCAGCAGCAGCCGGAACCAAGAGACCCAGTACTTC. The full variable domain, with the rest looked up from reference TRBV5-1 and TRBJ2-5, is KAGVTQTPRYLIKTRGQQVTLSCSPISGHRSVSWYQQTPGQGLQFLFEYFSETQRNKGNFPGRFSGRQFSNSRSEMNVSTLELGDSALYLCASSSRNQETQYFGPGTRLLVL.

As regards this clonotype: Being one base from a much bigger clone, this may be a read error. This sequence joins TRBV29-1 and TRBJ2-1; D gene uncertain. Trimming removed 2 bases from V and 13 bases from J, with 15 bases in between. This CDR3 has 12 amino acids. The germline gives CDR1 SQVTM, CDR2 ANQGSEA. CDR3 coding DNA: TGCAGCGTTGAACATCCCTCGGAGACCCAGTTCTTC. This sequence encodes CSVEHPSETQFF.

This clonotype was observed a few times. CDR3 sequence (DNA): TGCGCCAGCAGCCGCCTTGCCGGAGACGGGTCTACGAGCTACACCTTC. It is translated as CASSRLAGDGSTSYTF. The chain couples TRBV4-3 to TRBJ1-2; D not certain. Germline V gene sequence: CDR1 LGHNA, CDR2 YSLEER. This CDR3 is built from 16 residues. The ends were cut back, 4 bases at V and 9 bases at J, with 24 bases in the middle.

The CDR3 coding sequence is TGCAGTGCTAGCCGCGGACAGGGGGAATACGAGCAGTACTTC. This gives the protein CSASRGQGEYEQYF. The rearrangement links TRBV20-1 to TRBJ2-4; 10 bases fit TRBD1. The DNA end is a closer match to TRBJ2-7, so the J assignment may be wrong. This CDR3 contains 14 residues. Germline CDR1 DFQATT, CDR2 SNEGSKA (reference sequence).

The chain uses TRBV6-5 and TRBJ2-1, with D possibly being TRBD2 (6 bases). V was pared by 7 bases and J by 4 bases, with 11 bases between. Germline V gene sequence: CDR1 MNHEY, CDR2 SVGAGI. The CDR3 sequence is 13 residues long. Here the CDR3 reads CASNLGRYNEQFF. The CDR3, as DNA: TGTGCCAGCAATTTAGGGAGGTACAATGAGCAGTTCTTC.

The CDR3, as DNA: TGCGCCAGTAAAGCGGGGGGGCCGAGCAATGAGCAGTTCTTC. Translated, it gives CASKAGGPSNEQFF. V usage is TRBV5-1 and J usage is TRBJ2-1, with 10 bases that match TRBD2. There are 14 residues in the CDR3. Unmatched junction bases numbered 8, after V lost 8 bases and J lost 6 bases. The V gene's germline CDR1 is SGHRS and CDR2 YFSETQ.

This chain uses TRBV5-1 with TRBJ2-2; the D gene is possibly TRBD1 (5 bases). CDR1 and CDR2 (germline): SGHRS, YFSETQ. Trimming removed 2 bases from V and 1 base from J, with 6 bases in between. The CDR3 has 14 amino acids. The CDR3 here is CASSFTGNTGELFF. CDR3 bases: TGCGCCAGCAGCTTTACAGGGAACACCGGGGAGCTGTTTTTT.

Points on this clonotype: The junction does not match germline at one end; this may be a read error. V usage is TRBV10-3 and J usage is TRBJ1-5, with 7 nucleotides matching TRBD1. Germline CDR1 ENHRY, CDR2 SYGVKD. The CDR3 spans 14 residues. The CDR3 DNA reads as TGTGCCATCAGTGGCGACAGGGATAATCGGCCCCAGCATTTT. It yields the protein CAISGDRDNRPQHF.

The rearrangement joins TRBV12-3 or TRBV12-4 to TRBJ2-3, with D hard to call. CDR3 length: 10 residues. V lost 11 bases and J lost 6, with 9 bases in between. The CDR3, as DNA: TGTGCCTCCCTCCGGGATACGCAGTATTTT. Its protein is CASLRDTQYF.

The CDR3 spells CASSLDGTGGTSYNEQFF. Here the CDR3 DNA reads TGTGCCAGCAGCCTAGATGGGACAGGGGGCACATCCTACAATGAGCAGTTCTTC. This chain joins TRBV7-8 and TRBJ2-1; 12 nucleotides line up with TRBD1. The CDR3 sequence is 18 residues long. Germline CDR1 is SGHVS and CDR2 is FQNEAQ. Trimming removed 5 bases from V and 1 base from J; junction bases left unmatched: 9.

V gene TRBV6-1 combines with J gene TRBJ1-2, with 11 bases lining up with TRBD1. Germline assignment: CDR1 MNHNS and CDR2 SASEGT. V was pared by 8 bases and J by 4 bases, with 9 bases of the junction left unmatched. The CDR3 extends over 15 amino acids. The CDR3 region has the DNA TGTGCCAGCCTTCCCGGGACAGGGGGATTCTATGGCTACACCTTC. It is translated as CASLPGTGGFYGYTF.

The CDR3 DNA follows: TGCGCCAGCAGCCAAGACTTAGGGTCAGGGCATCAGCCCCAGCATTTT. Its translation is CASSQDLGSGHQPQHF. This rearrangement joins TRBV4-3 to TRBJ1-5; maybe TRBD1 (5 bases). This CDR3 spans 16 amino acids. Trimming stripped 0 bases from V and 5 bases from J, with 14 bases between. Germline values: CDR1 LGHNA, CDR2 YSLEER.

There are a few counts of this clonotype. CDR3 amino acids: CASSFLTGGRYEQFF. CDR3 nucleotide sequence: TGCGCCAGCAGCTTTTTGACAGGAGGAAGGTATGAGCAGTTCTTC. The chain combines TRBV5-1 with TRBJ2-1, with D possibly being TRBD1 (6 bases). With 2 bases removed from V and 8 bases from J, the gap between germline ends came to 17 bases. From germline, CDR1 is SGHRS and CDR2 YFSETQ. This CDR3 region has 15 residues.

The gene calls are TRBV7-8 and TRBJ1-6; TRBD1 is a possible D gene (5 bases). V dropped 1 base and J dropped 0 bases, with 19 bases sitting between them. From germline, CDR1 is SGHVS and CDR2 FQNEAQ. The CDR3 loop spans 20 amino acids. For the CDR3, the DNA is TGTGCCAGCAGCTTAGTTTACGGGGGGGAAACGAGCTCCTATAATTCACCCCTCCACTTT. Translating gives CASSLVYGGETSSYNSPLHF.

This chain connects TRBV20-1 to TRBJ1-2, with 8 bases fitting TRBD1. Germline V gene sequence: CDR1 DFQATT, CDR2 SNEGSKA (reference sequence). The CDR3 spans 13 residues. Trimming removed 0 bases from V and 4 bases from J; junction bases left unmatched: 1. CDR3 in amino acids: CSAREGQAYGYTF. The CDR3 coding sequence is TGCAGTGCTAGAGAGGGACAGGCCTATGGCTACACCTTC.

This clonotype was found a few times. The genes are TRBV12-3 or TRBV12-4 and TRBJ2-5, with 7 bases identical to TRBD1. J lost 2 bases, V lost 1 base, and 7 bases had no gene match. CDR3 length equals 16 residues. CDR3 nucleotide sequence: TGTGCCAGCAGTTTAGGCCGGGGCAGGGGGCAAGAGACCCAGTACTTC. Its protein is CASSLGRGRGQETQYF.

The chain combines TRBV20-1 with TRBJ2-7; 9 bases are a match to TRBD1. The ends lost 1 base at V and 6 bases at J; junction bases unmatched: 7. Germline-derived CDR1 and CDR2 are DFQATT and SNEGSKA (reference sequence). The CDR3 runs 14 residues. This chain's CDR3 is CSARATGGIFEQYF. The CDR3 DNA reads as TGCAGTGCTAGAGCGACAGGGGGGATCTTCGAGCAGTACTTC.

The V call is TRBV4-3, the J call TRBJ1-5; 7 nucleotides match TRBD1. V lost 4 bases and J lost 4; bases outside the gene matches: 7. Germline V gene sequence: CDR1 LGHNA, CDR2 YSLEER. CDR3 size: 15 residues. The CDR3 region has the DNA TGCGCCAGCAGCCGCCTGACAGGGAGGAATCAGCCCCAGCATTTT. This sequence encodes CASSRLTGRNQPQHF.

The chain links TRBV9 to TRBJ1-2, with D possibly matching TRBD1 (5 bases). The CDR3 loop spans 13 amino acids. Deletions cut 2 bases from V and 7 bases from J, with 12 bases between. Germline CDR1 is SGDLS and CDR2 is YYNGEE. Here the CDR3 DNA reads TGTGCCAGCAGCGTTACAACAGGATCTGGCTACACCTTC. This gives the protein CASSVTTGSGYTF. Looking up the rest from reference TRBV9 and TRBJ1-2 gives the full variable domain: DSGVTQTPKHLITATGQRVTLRCSPRSGDLSVYWYQQSLDQGLQFLIQYYNGEERAKGNILERFSAQQFPDLHSELNLSSLELGDSALYFCASSVTTGSGYTFGSGTRLTVV.

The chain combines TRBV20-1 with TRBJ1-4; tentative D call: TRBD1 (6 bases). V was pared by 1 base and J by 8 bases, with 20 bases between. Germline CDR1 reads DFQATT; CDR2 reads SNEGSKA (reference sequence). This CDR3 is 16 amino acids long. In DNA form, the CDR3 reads TGCAGTGCTAGAGGTCCGAGACAGGCCCTTGGGGAAAAACTGTTTTTT. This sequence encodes CSARGPRQALGEKLFF.

This CDR3 reads CASSPGPEGIGEQYF. For the CDR3, the DNA is TGTGCCAGCAGCCCGGGTCCGGAGGGTATCGGCGAGCAGTACTTC. The chain carries TRBV7-9 and TRBJ2-5, with D possibly being TRBD2 (6 bases). The end of the DNA is better explained by TRBJ2-7, so the J call may be wrong. The CDR3 extends over 15 amino acids. CDR1 is SEHNR, CDR2 FQNEAQ, per germline (reference sequence).

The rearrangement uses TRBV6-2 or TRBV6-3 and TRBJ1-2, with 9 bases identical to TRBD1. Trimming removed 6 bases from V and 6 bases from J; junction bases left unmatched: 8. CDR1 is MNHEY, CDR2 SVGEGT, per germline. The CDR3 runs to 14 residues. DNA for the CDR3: TGTGCCAGCAGGACGACAGGGGGTCTGGATGGCTACACCTTC. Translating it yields CASRTTGGLDGYTF.